Following are 7 T cell receptor beta chains from one sample sequenced in a study of cytotoxic CD8 clonotypes in ibrutinib-treated CLL. Profiled with immunoSEQ multiplex PCR; TCRdb holds only in-frame clones, not every one. The sample has about 200,000 clones, roughly 72% seen once. The sequences come from PBMCs, collected after 24 months of ibrutinib treatment. The receptors shown here come from a human donor with chronic lymphocytic leukemia.

This chain uses TRBV28 with TRBJ1-2; the D is unclear. From germline, CDR1 is MDHEN and CDR2 SYDVKM. The CDR3 totals 13 residues. V was trimmed by 5 bases and J by 2 bases, leaving 9 bases between them. CDR3 nucleotide sequence: TGTGCCAGCAGTGGCGGCAGGAACTATGGCTACACCTTC. It yields the protein CASSGGRNYGYTF.

This clone came up once. The chain couples TRBV7-8 to TRBJ2-5; 9 bases agree with TRBD2. The CDR3 totals 16 residues. After removal of 2 bases from V and 11 bases from J, the junction contained 15 bases not matched to a gene. The germline V gene has CDR1 SGHVS and CDR2 FQNEAQ. Written as DNA, the CDR3 is TGTGCCAGCAGCTTACTCATCCTAGCGGGGAGTATGGAGCAGTACTTC. The encoded protein is CASSLLILAGSMEQYF.

This chain uses TRBV9 with TRBJ2-3, with D possibly TRBD1 on 5 matching bases. This CDR3 is 15 amino acids long. Germline V lookup: CDR1 SGDLS, CDR2 YYNGEE. V was shortened by 5 bases and J by 2 bases, with 15 bases between the two germline ends. The CDR3 loop is CASRPGLLITDTQYF. Here the CDR3 DNA reads TGTGCCAGCAGACCAGGGTTATTGATCACAGATACGCAGTATTTT.

CDR3 region: CASSFRDPNYGYTF. The CDR3 nucleotides are TGTGCCAGCAGCTTCAGAGACCCTAACTATGGCTACACCTTC. The J gene is TRBJ1-2, the V gene TRBV7-2; D remains ambiguous. Germline-derived CDR1 and CDR2 are SGHTA and FQGNSA. CDR3 length: 14 residues. V dropped 3 bases and J dropped 0 bases, with 8 bases sitting between them.

This clone was found a few times. This chain links TRBV6-6 with TRBJ2-7; 7 positions agree with TRBD1. Germline V gene lookup returns CDR1 MNHNY and CDR2 SVGAGI (reference sequence). J lost 6 bases, V lost 6 bases, and 14 bases had no gene match. The CDR3 runs to 15 residues. CDR3 sequence: CASRTQDRVSTEQYF. The DNA of the CDR3 is TGTGCCAGCAGGACCCAAGACAGGGTTTCTACCGAGCAGTACTTC.

This chain connects TRBV7-9 to TRBJ2-7; 9 positions match TRBD2. The J segment lost 4 bases and the V segment lost 4 bases, leaving 5 bases of the junction unmatched. Looked up from germline, CDR1 is SEHNR and CDR2 is FQNEAQ (reference sequence). CDR3 size: 14 residues. The CDR3, as DNA: TGTGCCAGCAGCTCCGGGACTAGCAGTTACGAGCAGTACTTC. Amino acid sequence: CASSSGTSSYEQYF. The whole variable domain, remainder taken from reference TRBV7-9 and TRBJ2-7, is DTGVSQNPRHKITKRGQNVTFRCDPISEHNRLYWYRQTLGQGPEFLTYFQNEAQLEKSRLLSDRFSAERPKGSFSTLEIQRTEQGDSAMYLCASSSGTSSYEQYFGPGTRLTVT.

Only one count was recorded for this clone. The chain joins TRBV7-3 to TRBJ2-1; 8 bases map to TRBD2. CDR3 length: 15 residues. V shed 1 base, J shed 2 bases, and the junction held 1 base outside the gene matches. CDR1 and CDR2 (germline): SGHTA, FQGTGA. The CDR3 bases are TGTGCCAGCAGCTTAAGAGCGGGAGCCTACAATGAGCAGTTCTTC. Protein: CASSLRAGAYNEQFF.